Listed below are T cell receptor beta chains from one sample, sequenced in a study of beta chain features in type 1 diabetes. TCRdb keeps only in-frame clones here, not all; method: immunoSEQ multiplex PCR. This sample yields about 160,000 clones, of which 9% to 10% are seen a single time; 0.65% to 0.9% belongs to the top ten. The specimen sequenced was central memory CD4+ T cells from blood. These receptors were obtained from a woman in her 30s with type 1 diabetes. CDR3s include the opening cysteine and the closing phenylalanine or tryptophan. A D gene is named only where the DNA matches it firmly.

. TRBV6-5 CASSRDANEKLFF
. TRBV30 CAWSGGGQDYEQYF
. TRBV30 CACGDYGYTF
. TRBV6-1 CASGTLARGETQYF
TRBD1 TRBV5-4 CASSPRTGDYGYTF
. TRBV5-6 CASSLTGRDYGYTF
. TRBV6-1 CASSEAGDVSNQPQHF
. TRBV4-2 CASSRARVRGNGDNEQFF
. TRBV7-9 CVWGPNTGELFF
. TRBV11-2 CASSLASTAYNEQFF
. TRBV27 CATQRLEGHDEQFF
. TRBV9 CASSVGVLVAYNEQFF
. TRBV28 CASRGRGETQYF
TRBD1 TRBV10-3 CAISESKGATGYTF
. TRBV15 CATSRAGGSVQPQHF
. TRBV18 CASSPPSASSYGYTF
. TRBV7-9 CASSLDVASGYTF
TRBD2 TRBV2 CASREGGPSDTQYF
TRBD2 TRBV5-4 CASSFRLAGVNEQFF
TRBD2 TRBV27 CASKRRESYNEQFF